This T cell receptor (beta chain) was found in a study of Ad26.COV2.S vaccination and SARS-CoV-2 variants. Overall study: Donor was in the COV1001 Ad26.COV2.S trial arm. Administration of Ad26.COV2.S was intramuscular, either once or twice 56 days apart.

Per the germline V gene, CDR1 is MNHEY and CDR2 is SMNVEV (reference sequence). V was shortened by 2 bases and J by 1 base, with 21 bases between the two germline ends. The CDR3 contains 18 residues. Regarding the study as a whole: Comparability of non-spike TCR breadth was observed across vaccine and placebo recipients. Spike-specific responses of CD8+ and CD4+ T cells were reported to display substantial breadth after vaccination.

Concerning this clone: Its antigen is as yet unknown.

Treatment defined: 15 to 20 received Ad26.COV2.S at low or high dose, single or two shots; roughly five received placebo; per-sample allocation not given. Sampling was performed 63 days after the first vaccine or placebo injection. The method was immunoSEQ multiplex PCR; TCRdb's version includes in-frame clones alone and lacks a portion of them. The table lists a few hundred thousand clones, 70% to 90% of them singletons, with about 3.5% in the top ten. The chain couples TRBV27 to TRBJ2-7; D is possibly TRBD1 or TRBD2 (5 bases each). The sequencing used peripheral blood, collected in a trial of Ad26.COV2.S vaccine versus placebo. The receptor was derived from a person between 18 and 65 years old who received the Ad26.COV2.S COVID-19 vaccine or a placebo. The CDR3 nucleotides are TGTGCCAGCAGTTTAAAGCTGCACCCGGGGCCATGGTCCTACGAGCAGTACTTC. Translated, it gives CASSLKLHPGPWSYEQYF.